One sample yielded the 9 T cell receptor beta chains listed below, sequenced in a study of blood T cell repertoires in COVID-19. Libraries were prepared by immunoSEQ multiplex PCR; TCRdb keeps only in-frame clonotypes and omits some of them. The sample comprises 45,000 to 50,000 clones, 83% of which are singletons, and around 8% rests with the top ten. Sequencing was done on a sample of peripheral blood. These receptors were collected from a man aged 80 or over in a cohort sampled during active COVID-19.

CDR3 in amino acids: CASTPSSHTNQPQHF. CDR3 coding DNA: TGTGCCAGTACCCCGAGCTCGCATACCAATCAGCCCCAGCATTTT. The chain recombines TRBV19 with TRBJ1-5, with unresolved D. Germline V gives CDR1 LNHDA, CDR2 SQIVND (reference sequence). The V end lost 7 bases, the J end lost 3 bases, and 16 bases lay between the germline ends. CDR3 length: 15 amino acids.

The rearrangement links TRBV12-3 or TRBV12-4 to TRBJ2-3; no clear D gene. The CDR3 runs to 12 residues. Trimming shortened V by 8 bases and J by 5 bases, and 11 bases separated the two germline ends. CDR3 region: CASSTTGDTQYF. CDR3 bases: TGTGCCAGCTCCACGACGGGAGATACGCAGTATTTT.

This rearrangement joins TRBV2 to TRBJ2-4, with D possibly matching TRBD1 (5 bases). CDR1 SNHLY and CDR2 FYNNEI come from the germline V gene. The CDR3 length is 16 residues. The V end was cut by 1 base, the J end by 1 base, with 11 bases between. CDR3 region: CASSEDLGPAKNIQYF. CDR3 bases: TGTGCCAGCAGTGAAGATTTGGGGCCGGCCAAAAACATTCAGTACTTC.

The gene calls are TRBV2 and TRBJ1-2, with 7 bases lining up with TRBD1. Germline assignment: CDR1 SNHLY and CDR2 FYNNEI. The CDR3 has 15 residues. Trimming at V came to 2 bases and at J to 2 bases, leaving 5 bases not matched to a gene. In DNA, the CDR3 is TGTGCCAGCAGTGAATCAGGGGGTGGAAACTATGGCTACACCTTC. Translated: CASSESGGGNYGYTF.

The chain joins TRBV4-1 to TRBJ2-1; D is perhaps TRBD1 (6 bases). The V end lost 2 bases, the J end lost 1 base, and 12 bases lay between the germline ends. The V gene's germline CDR1 is MGHRA and CDR2 YSYEKL. The CDR3 runs 16 residues. The CDR3 spells CASSQLQGESYNEQFF. The DNA of the CDR3 is TGCGCCAGCAGCCAACTACAGGGAGAGTCCTACAATGAGCAGTTCTTC.

The V gene is TRBV29-1, the J gene TRBJ2-2; D is perhaps TRBD1 (5 bases). The CDR3 consists of 14 residues. The V end lost 4 bases, the J end lost 1 base, and 10 bases lay between the germline ends. Looked up from germline, CDR1 is SQVTM and CDR2 is ANQGSEA. The CDR3 is CSVVPGWNTGELFF. In DNA, the CDR3 is TGCAGCGTTGTTCCAGGGTGGAACACCGGGGAGCTGTTTTTT.

This clone was recorded only once. The chain links TRBV28 to TRBJ2-3; 7 bases fit TRBD1. Germline V gives CDR1 MDHEN, CDR2 SYDVKM. The CDR3 spans 14 residues. Trimming took 5 bases from V and 6 from J; bases not matched to a gene: 8. CDR3 amino acids: CASSAIDREDTQYF. The DNA for the CDR3 is TGTGCCAGCAGTGCAATTGACAGGGAGGATACGCAGTATTTT.

J is TRBJ1-3 and V is TRBV20-1; no reliable D call. This CDR3 spans 11 amino acids. V lost 1 base and J 7 bases, leaving 5 bases between the germline ends. Germline V gene sequence: CDR1 DFQATT, CDR2 SNEGSKA (reference sequence). CDR3 nucleotides: TGCAGTGCTAGAGTTCGGAACACCATATATTTT. It yields the protein CSARVRNTIYF.

The J gene is TRBJ1-5, the V gene TRBV2; maybe TRBD1 (5 bases). The CDR3 covers 13 residues. Germline V gene sequence: CDR1 SNHLY, CDR2 FYNNEI. V lost 4 bases to trimming and J lost 3 bases, with 7 bases between them. CDR3 nucleotides: TGTGCCAGCAGTGGACAGATCAATCAGCCCCAGCATTTT. Translation: CASSGQINQPQHF.